This T cell receptor beta chain was identified during a study of control samples from healthy donors and cancer patients (dated by TCRdb to about 2020). V was cut back by 11 bases and J by 7 bases, leaving a gap of 12 bases between them. The CDR3, from cysteine to phenylalanine, totals 12 residues. Kept here is only the CDR3 DNA, which spans 36 bases and is read in frame from base 1. CDR1 SGHAT and CDR2 FQDESV are derived from the germline V gene (reference sequence). The library was produced with the immunoSEQ multiplex PCR assay. The table comes from immuneACCESS by way of TCRdb, which keeps in-frame sequences with V and J called. Part of the clones is missing from these tables; in studies checked, under half for an unresolved V gene and the rest for unknown reasons. The sample includes some 150,000 clones, with 75% to 90% observed a single time. The ten biggest clones cover more than 4% of the sample.

This clone was counted a few times. Its antigen is unknown. Per-base qualities were not stored, and no clone one base away is much larger. The chain is made from TRBV11-1 and TRBJ1-6; TRBD1 is a weak D gene call, 5 bases matching. Sequencing was done on a sample of blood. This TCR came from a man under 40 in good health. This receptor carries the CDR3 CACGTENSPLHF. In nucleotide form, the sequence is TGTGCCTGTGGGACGGAAAATTCACCCCTCCACTTT.